The clone carrying this T cell receptor beta chain was detected ten times or more. The sample belongs to a study of early T cells in non-severe SARS-CoV-2 infection. From the 5' RACE reads, TCRdb called clonotypes with MiXCR, one entry per CDR3 protein. The table shows about 40,000 distinct CDR3 sequences, with 5.4% occurring only once. The CDR3 covers 17 residues. J was trimmed by 2 bases and V by 1 base; bases with no gene match: 8. The germline CDR1 and CDR2 sequences are WSHSY and SAAADI. This specimen was whole blood, taken at baseline. This TCR was recovered from an adult who was a healthcare worker with PCR-confirmed SARS-CoV-2 infection or an uninfected control (not recorded which). This chain links TRBV10-2 with TRBJ2-1; 7 bases fit TRBD2. This chain's CDR3 is CASSEFPSSGPYNEQFF. DNA of the CDR3: TGCGCCAGCAGTGAGTTTCCGAGTAGCGGGCCCTACAATGAGCAGTTCTTC.